The entry below describes one T cell receptor beta chain. Its antigen remains unknown. TCRdb re-called the reads through MiXCR, storing one row per CDR3 protein. The table has a few hundred thousand distinct CDR3 sequences, roughly 43% seen once; the top ten hold 48%. This record belongs to a study of T cell repertoires in cytomegalovirus infection. About the research overall: The study used recently identified HLA-C-restricted and well-studied HLA-B-restricted CMV epitopes. A matching HLA type, together with CMV infection, was signaled by public TCR beta signatures.

Findings of the study overall: The ex vivo response showed dominance by HLA-C-restricted CMV-specific TCR beta clonotypes. Cumulative frequency of public TCR beta families picked out carriers of CMV plus the relevant HLA.

The source of this sequence is a human donor in good health (CMV status not recorded). Some clones in this sample may be carry-over from other donors' samples. Sequencing used cultured PBMCs, obtained from culture after CMV antigen stimulation.

The CDR3 loop is CASSLRQGVLYEQYF. In DNA, the CDR3 is TGTGCCAGCAGTTTACGACAGGGTGTGCTCTACGAGCAGTACTTC. The chain has TRBV27 and TRBJ2-7; 7 positions agree with TRBD1. Germline V gives CDR1 MNHEY, CDR2 SMNVEV (reference sequence). The CDR3 totals 15 residues. Germline trimming cut 2 bases from V and 3 bases from J; bases unmatched to any gene: 7.